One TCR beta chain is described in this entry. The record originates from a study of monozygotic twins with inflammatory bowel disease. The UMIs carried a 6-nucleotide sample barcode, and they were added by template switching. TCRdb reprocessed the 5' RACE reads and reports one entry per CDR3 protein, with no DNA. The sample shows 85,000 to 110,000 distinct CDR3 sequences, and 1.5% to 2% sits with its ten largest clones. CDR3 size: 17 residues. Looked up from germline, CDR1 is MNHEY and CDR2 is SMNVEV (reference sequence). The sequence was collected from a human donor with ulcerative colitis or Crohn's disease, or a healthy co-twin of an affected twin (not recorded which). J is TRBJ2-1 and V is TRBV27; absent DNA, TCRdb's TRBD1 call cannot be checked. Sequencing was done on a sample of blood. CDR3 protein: CASSLSQGPGSLAEQFF.